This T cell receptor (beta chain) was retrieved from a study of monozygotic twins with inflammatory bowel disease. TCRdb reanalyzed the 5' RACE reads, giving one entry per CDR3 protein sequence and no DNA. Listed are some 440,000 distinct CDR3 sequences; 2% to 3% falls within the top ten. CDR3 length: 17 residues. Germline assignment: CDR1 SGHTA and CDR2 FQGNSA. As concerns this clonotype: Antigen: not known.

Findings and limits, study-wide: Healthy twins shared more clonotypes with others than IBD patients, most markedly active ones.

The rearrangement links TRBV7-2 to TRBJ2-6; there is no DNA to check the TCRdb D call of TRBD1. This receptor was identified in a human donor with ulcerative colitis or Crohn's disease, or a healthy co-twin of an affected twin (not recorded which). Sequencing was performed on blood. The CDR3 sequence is CASSSGTGYSGANVLTF.